These 8 T cell receptor beta chains were sequenced from one sample in a study of monozygotic twins with cystic fibrosis. The assay was immunoSEQ multiplex PCR, and TCRdb's table has in-frame clones only and misses some. The table includes around 36,000 clones, around 65% detected once. The sequenced sample consisted of blood. Receptors were obtained from a girl aged 10-17 years with cystic fibrosis.

The genes are TRBV9 and TRBJ2-3, with TRBD1 as a possible D gene (5 bases). The CDR3 has 15 amino acids. The germline V gene encodes CDR1 SGDLS and CDR2 YYNGEE. The germline V and J ends were trimmed by 4 bases and 2 bases, with 14 bases remaining between them. CDR3 amino acids: CASSRDLGVTDTQYF. In DNA form, the CDR3 reads TGTGCCAGCAGCCGCGACTTAGGGGTCACAGATACGCAGTATTTT.

This clone was observed a handful of times. The chain couples TRBV30 to TRBJ1-4; D perhaps matches TRBD1 (5 bases). Germline lookup yields CDR1 GTSNPN and CDR2 SVGIG (reference sequence). This CDR3 comprises 14 residues. Trimming removed 0 bases from V and 8 bases from J, with 13 bases in between. CDR3 sequence: CAWSVQDLREKLFF. Here the CDR3 DNA reads TGTGCCTGGAGTGTACAGGACCTGAGGGAAAAACTGTTTTTT.

The chain has TRBV19 and TRBJ2-1; D may correspond to TRBD1 or TRBD2 (5 bases each). The CDR3 extends over 12 amino acids. V lost 10 bases to trimming and J lost 5 bases, with 12 bases between them. Per the germline V gene, CDR1 is LNHDA and CDR2 is SQIVND (reference sequence). For the CDR3, the DNA is TGTGCCACCCAAAGGGGAGACAATGAGCAGTTCTTC. Protein sequence: CATQRGDNEQFF.

The V and J genes are TRBV7-9 and TRBJ2-7; 9 bases agree with TRBD1. V lost 6 bases to trimming and J lost 10 bases; unmatched junction nucleotides: 16. The CDR3 length is 15 residues. Germline CDR1 is SEHNR and CDR2 is FQNEAQ (reference sequence). The CDR3: CASSLGRDRALSQYF. The CDR3 DNA sequence: TGTGCCAGCAGTCTCGGCCGGGACAGGGCCCTTTCCCAGTACTTC.

The chain's CDR3 is CASSVAGWGSSTDTQYF. The CDR3 DNA follows: TGTGCCAGCAGCGTAGCTGGGTGGGGGTCTAGCACAGATACGCAGTATTTT. V gene TRBV9 combines with J gene TRBJ2-3, with D perhaps assigned TRBD1 or TRBD2 (5 bases each). CDR1 and CDR2 from the germline V gene are SGDLS and YYNGEE. This CDR3 is built from 17 residues. V dropped 0 bases and J dropped 0 bases, with 14 bases sitting between them.

This clone has more than one count but fewer than ten. The chain joins TRBV1 to TRBJ2-7; TRBD2 reflects the table's D call only, with no check against the DNA. TRBV1 constitutes a pseudogene. The CDR3 extends over 14 amino acids. The CDR3 here is CTSSQSGSPYEQYF. The CDR3 DNA follows: TGCACCAGCAGCCAAAGCGGGAGTCCCTACGAGCAGTACTTC.

This sequence joins TRBV6-1 and TRBJ2-1, with TRBD1 identical over 7 bases. The CDR3 is made up of 14 amino acids. Per germline, CDR1 MNHNS and CDR2 SASEGT. V was pared by 6 bases and J by 4 bases, with 6 bases of the junction left unmatched. CDR3 protein: CASSRDSEYNEQFF. Here the CDR3 DNA reads TGTGCCAGCAGCCGGGACAGCGAATACAATGAGCAGTTCTTC.

The rearrangement uses TRBV28 and TRBJ2-3; 15 nucleotides line up with TRBD2. The CDR3 length is 16 residues. CDR1 MDHEN and CDR2 SYDVKM come from the germline V gene. Trimming cost V 6 bases and J 7 bases; bases outside gene matches: 8. CDR3 coding DNA: TGTGCCAGCAGCCCGAGCGGACTAGCGGGAGGGTATACGCAGTATTTT. Its protein product is CASSPSGLAGGYTQYF.